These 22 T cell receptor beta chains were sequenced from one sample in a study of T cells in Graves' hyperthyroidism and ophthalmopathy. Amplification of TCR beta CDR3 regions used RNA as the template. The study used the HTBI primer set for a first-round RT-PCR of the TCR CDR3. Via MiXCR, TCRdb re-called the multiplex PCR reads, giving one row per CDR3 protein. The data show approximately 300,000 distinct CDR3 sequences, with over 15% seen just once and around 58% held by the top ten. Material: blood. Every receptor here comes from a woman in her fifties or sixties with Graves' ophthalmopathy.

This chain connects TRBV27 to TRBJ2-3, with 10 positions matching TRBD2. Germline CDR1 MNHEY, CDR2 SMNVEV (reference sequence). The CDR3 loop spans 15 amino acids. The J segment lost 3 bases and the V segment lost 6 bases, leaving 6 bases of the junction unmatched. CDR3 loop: CASSRGLAETDTQYF. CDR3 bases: TGTGCCAGCAGCCGTGGACTAGCGGAAACAGATACGCAGTATTTT.

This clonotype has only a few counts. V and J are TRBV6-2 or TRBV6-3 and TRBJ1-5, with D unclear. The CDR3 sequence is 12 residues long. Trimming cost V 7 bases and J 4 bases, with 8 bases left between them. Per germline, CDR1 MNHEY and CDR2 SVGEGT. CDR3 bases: TGTGCCAGCAAAGACGGTAATCAGCCCCAGCATTTT. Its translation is CASKDGNQPQHF.

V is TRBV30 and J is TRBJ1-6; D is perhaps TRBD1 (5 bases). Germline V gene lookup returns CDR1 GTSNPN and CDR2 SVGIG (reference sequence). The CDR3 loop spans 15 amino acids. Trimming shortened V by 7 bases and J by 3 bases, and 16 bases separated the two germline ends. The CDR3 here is CAFITGHSYNSPLHF. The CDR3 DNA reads TGTGCCTTTATCACCGGACATAGCTATAATTCACCCCTCCACTTT.

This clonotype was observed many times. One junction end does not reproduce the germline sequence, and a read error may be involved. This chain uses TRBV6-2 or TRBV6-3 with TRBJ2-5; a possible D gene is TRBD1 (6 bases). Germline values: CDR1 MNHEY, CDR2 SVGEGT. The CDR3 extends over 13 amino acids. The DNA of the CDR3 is TGTGCCAGCAGTGACTCAGGGGAAGAGACCCAGTACTTC. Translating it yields CASSDSGEETQYF.

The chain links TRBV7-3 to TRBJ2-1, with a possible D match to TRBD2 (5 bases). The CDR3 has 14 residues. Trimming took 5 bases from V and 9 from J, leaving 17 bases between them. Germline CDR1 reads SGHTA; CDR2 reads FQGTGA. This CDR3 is CASSMGSVGSEQFF. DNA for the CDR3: TGTGCCAGCAGCATGGGAAGTGTGGGGAGTGAGCAGTTCTTC.

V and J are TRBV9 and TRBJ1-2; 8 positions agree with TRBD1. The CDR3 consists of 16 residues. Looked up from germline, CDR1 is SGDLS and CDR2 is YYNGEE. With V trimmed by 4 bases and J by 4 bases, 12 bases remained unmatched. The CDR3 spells CASSPWTGNPLYGYTF. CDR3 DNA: TGTGCCAGCAGCCCATGGACAGGGAACCCCCTCTATGGCTACACCTTC.

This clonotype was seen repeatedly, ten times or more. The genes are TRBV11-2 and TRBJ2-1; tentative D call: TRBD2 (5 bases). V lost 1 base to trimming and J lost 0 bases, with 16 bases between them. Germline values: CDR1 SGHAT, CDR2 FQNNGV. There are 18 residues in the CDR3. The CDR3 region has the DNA TGTGCCAGCAGCTTAGTTCTCTTTCGTGGGAGCTCCTACAATGAGCAGTTCTTC. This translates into CASSLVLFRGSSYNEQFF.

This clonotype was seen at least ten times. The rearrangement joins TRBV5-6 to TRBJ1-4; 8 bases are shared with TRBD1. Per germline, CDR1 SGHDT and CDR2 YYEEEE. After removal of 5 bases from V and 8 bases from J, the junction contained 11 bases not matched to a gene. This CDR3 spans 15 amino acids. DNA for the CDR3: TGTGCCAGCAGATCAACAGGGGGAGCGGGGGAAAAACTGTTTTTT. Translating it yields CASRSTGGAGEKLFF.

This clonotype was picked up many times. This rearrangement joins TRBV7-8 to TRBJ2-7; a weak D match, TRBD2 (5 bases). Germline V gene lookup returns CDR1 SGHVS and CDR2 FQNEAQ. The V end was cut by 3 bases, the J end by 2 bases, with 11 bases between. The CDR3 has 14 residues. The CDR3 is CASSLGSGPYEQYF. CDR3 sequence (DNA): TGTGCCAGCAGCTTGGGGAGCGGTCCCTACGAGCAGTACTTC.

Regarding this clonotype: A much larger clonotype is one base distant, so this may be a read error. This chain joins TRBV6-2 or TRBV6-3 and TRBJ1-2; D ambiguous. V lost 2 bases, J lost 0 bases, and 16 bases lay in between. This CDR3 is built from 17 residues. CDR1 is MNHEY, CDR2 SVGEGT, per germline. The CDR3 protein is CASSYVGPRAANYGYTF. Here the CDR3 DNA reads TGTGCCAGCAGTTACGTAGGACCTCGAGCAGCTAACTATGGCTACACCTTC.

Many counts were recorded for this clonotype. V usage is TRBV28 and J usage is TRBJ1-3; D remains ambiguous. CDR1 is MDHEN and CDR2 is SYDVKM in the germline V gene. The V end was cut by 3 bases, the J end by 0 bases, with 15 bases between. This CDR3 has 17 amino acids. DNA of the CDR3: TGTGCCAGCAGTTTTCCGCTTCAGAGTTTCTCTGGAAACACCATATATTTT. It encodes CASSFPLQSFSGNTIYF.

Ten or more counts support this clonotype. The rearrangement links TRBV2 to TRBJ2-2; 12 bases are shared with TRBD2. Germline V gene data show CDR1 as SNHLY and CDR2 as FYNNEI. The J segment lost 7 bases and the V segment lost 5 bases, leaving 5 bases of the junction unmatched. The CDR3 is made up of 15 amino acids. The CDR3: CASSRTSGIVGELFF. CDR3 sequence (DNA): TGTGCCAGCAGTCGGACTAGCGGGATCGTCGGGGAGCTGTTTTTT.

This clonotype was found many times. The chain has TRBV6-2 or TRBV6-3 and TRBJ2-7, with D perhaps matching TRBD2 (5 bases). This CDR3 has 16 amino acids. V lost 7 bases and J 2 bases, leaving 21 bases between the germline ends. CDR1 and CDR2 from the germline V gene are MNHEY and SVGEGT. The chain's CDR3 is CASTSRPSPGTYEQYF. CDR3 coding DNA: TGTGCCAGCACCTCAAGGCCGTCCCCGGGGACCTACGAGCAGTACTTC.

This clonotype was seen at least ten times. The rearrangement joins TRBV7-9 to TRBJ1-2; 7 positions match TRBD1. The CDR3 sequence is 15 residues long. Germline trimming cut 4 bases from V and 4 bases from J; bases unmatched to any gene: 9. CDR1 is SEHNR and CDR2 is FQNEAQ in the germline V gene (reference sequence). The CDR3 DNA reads TGTGCCAGCAGCTCCTGGGACAGAGTGAGCTATGGCTACACCTTC. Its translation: CASSSWDRVSYGYTF.

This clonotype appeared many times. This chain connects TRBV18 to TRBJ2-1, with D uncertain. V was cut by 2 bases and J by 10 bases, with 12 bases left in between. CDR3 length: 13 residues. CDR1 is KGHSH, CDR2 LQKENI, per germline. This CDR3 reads CASSPGFLGEQFF. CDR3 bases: TGTGCCAGCTCACCAGGCTTCTTGGGGGAGCAGTTCTTC.

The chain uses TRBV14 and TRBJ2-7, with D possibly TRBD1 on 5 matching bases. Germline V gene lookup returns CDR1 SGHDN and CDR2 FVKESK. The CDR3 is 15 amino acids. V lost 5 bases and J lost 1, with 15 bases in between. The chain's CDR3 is CASSRGPLLSYEQYF. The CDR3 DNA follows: TGTGCCAGCAGCAGGGGCCCTTTATTGTCCTACGAGCAGTACTTC.

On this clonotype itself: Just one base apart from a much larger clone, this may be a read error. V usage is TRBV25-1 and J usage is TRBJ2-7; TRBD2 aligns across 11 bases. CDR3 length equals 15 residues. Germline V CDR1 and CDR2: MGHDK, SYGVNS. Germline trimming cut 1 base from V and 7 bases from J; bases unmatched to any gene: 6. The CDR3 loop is CASSESLAGGGEQYF. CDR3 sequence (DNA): TGTGCCAGCAGTGAATCTCTAGCGGGGGGTGGTGAGCAGTACTTC.

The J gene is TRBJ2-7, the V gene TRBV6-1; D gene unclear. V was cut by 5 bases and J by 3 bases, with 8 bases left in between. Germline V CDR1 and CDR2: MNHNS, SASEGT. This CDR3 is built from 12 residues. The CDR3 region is CASSPGYYEQYF. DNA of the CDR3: TGTGCCAGCAGTCCAGGATACTACGAGCAGTACTTC.

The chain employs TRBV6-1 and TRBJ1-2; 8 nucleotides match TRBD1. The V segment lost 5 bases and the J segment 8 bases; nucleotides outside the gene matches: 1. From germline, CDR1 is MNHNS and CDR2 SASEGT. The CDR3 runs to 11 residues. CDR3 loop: CASSRTGGYTF. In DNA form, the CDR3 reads TGTGCCAGCAGTCGGACAGGGGGCTACACCTTC.

Written as DNA, the CDR3 is TGTGCCAGTAGTCAACATTCCGAAGCTTTCTTT. It specifies CASSQHSEAFF. This rearrangement joins TRBV19 to TRBJ1-1; D is undetermined. Trimming took off 5 bases at V and 8 bases at J, with 9 bases between the two ends. The CDR3 is made up of 11 amino acids. CDR1 and CDR2 from the germline V gene are LNHDA and SQIVND (reference sequence).

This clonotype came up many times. The CDR3 protein is CASRRDGADTQYF. CDR3 nucleotide sequence: TGTGCCAGCAGGAGGGACGGAGCAGATACGCAGTATTTT. The chain is built from TRBV6-1 and TRBJ2-3; D may be TRBD1 or TRBD2 (5 bases each). This CDR3 is built from 13 residues. With 6 bases removed from V and 4 bases from J, the gap between germline ends came to 11 bases. The germline CDR1 and CDR2 sequences are MNHNS and SASEGT.

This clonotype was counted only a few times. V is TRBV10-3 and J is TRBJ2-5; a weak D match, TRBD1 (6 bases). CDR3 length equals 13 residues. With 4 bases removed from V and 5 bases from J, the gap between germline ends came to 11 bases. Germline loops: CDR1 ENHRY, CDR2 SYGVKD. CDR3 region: CAISGYRDETQYF. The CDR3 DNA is TGTGCCATCAGTGGTTACAGGGATGAGACCCAGTACTTC.